A selection of T cell receptor beta chains follows, all from one sample in a study of cytomegalovirus exposure and HLA in healthy donors. Libraries were prepared by immunoSEQ multiplex PCR; TCRdb keeps only in-frame clonotypes and omits some of them. The table has 150,000 to 200,000 clones, 84% seen once; the top ten hold around 2.8%. The sequenced sample was PBMCs. These receptors were taken from a woman between 18 and 29 years old in good health and CMV-seropositive. Both conserved end residues are part of each CDR3. D genes are given only for firm matches. Clone size is shown for a subset of rows, as once, few, many or a class of expanded clone.

d_call,v_call,clone_size,j_call,cdr3_aa,cdr3_nt
.,TRBV6-5,.,TRBJ1-1,CASRPRANTEAFF,TGTGCCAGCAGACCCAGGGCGAACACTGAAGCTTTCTTT
.,TRBV7-3,.,TRBJ1-3,CASSLGPSGFGNTIYF,TGTGCCAGCAGCTTAGGTCCTTCCGGGTTCGGAAACACCATATATTTT
.,TRBV27,.,TRBJ1-2,CASRPGTLYYGYTF,TGTGCCAGCAGACCAGGGACTTTATACTATGGCTACACCTTC
.,TRBV19,.,TRBJ1-5,CASSRVGGINQPQHF,TGTGCCAGTAGTCGCGTTGGAGGAATCAATCAGCCCCAGCATTTT
TRBD2,TRBV4-2,.,TRBJ2-1,CASSQESPRGGYNEQFF,TGTGCCAGCAGCCAAGAGTCCCCCCGGGGGGGGTACAATGAGCAGTTCTTC
.,TRBV6-1,.,TRBJ1-2,CATLSTGYGYTF,TGTGCCACCCTATCGACAGGATATGGCTACACCTTC
.,TRBV5-4,.,TRBJ2-7,CASSFGAGVYEQYF,TGTGCCAGCAGCTTTGGGGCAGGGGTGTACGAGCAGTACTTC
TRBD2,TRBV5-1,.,TRBJ2-5,CASSFGGGDSETQYF,TGCGCCAGCAGCTTCGGCGGGGGGGATAGTGAGACCCAGTACTTC
.,TRBV7-8,.,TRBJ1-2,CASSLIGGDGYTF,TGTGCCAGCAGCTTAATAGGGGGTGATGGCTACACCTTC
.,TRBV5-1,.,TRBJ1-2,CASTRGGTLYGYTF,TGCGCCAGCACCCGAGGAGGCACCCTATATGGCTACACCTTC
TRBD1,TRBV19,.,TRBJ1-2,CASSLGQGGNYGYTF,TGTGCCAGTAGTCTCGGACAGGGAGGTAACTATGGCTACACCTTC
.,TRBV6-5,once,TRBJ1-1,CASSFLGRTNTEAFF,TGTGCCAGCAGTTTCCTGGGGCGAACGAACACTGAAGCTTTCTTT
TRBD1,TRBV27,.,TRBJ2-1,CASSRNRGSSYNEQFF,TGTGCCAGCAGTAGAAACAGGGGAAGCTCCTACAATGAGCAGTTCTTC
TRBD2,TRBV6-1,.,TRBJ2-3,CASSVISWGGLSTDTQYF,TGTGCCAGCAGTGTTATTAGCTGGGGGGGATTAAGCACAGATACGCAGTATTTT
.,TRBV5-1,.,TRBJ2-7,CASSSQPGDTEQYF,TGCGCCAGCAGCTCCCAGCCTGGGGACACAGAGCAGTACTTC
TRBD1,TRBV15,.,TRBJ1-1,CATSNPQGGNTEAFF,TGTGCCACCAGCAACCCACAGGGGGGGAACACTGAAGCTTTCTTT
TRBD1,TRBV5-1,once,TRBJ2-2,CASSRGQKAGELFF,TGCGCCAGCAGCAGGGGACAGAAGGCCGGGGAGCTGTTTTTT
TRBD1,TRBV2,.,TRBJ1-2,CASSDPTGAGGYTF,TGTGCCAGCAGTGACCCGACAGGGGCGGGTGGCTACACCTTC
.,TRBV5-6,.,TRBJ2-3,CASTTLAGTDTQYF,TGTGCCAGCACCACTCTCGCCGGCACAGATACGCAGTATTTT
.,TRBV29-1,.,TRBJ1-5,CSATMGGDQPQHF,TGCAGCGCAACTATGGGGGGGGATCAGCCCCAGCATTTT
TRBD2,TRBV9,.,TRBJ2-5,CASSVASGGWETQYF,TGTGCCAGCAGCGTAGCTAGCGGGGGTTGGGAGACCCAGTACTTC
.,TRBV2,.,TRBJ2-1,CASSEARVSYNEQFF,TGTGCCAGCAGTGAAGCCAGGGTGTCCTACAATGAGCAGTTCTTC
.,TRBV18,.,TRBJ1-5,CASSTESNQPQHF,TGTGCCAGCTCAACGGAGAGCAATCAGCCCCAGCATTTT
.,TRBV14,once,TRBJ2-3,CASSQWGAGASTDTQYF,TGTGCCAGCAGCCAATGGGGGGCGGGGGCTAGCACAGATACGCAGTATTTT
TRBD1,TRBV5-4,.,TRBJ2-7,CASSYSGTGSYEQYF,TGTGCCAGCAGTTATTCCGGGACAGGGTCCTACGAGCAGTACTTC
.,TRBV7-3,.,TRBJ2-2,CASSKGANTGELFF,TGTGCCAGCAGCAAGGGGGCGAACACCGGGGAGCTGTTTTTT
.,TRBV4-3,.,TRBJ1-2,CASSQEIGQEKAPDYGYTF,TGCGCCAGCAGCCAAGAAATAGGCCAGGAAAAAGCCCCCGACTATGGCTACACCTTC
.,TRBV6-6,.,TRBJ1-1,CASSTGNTEAFF,TGTGCCAGCAGCACAGGGAACACTGAAGCTTTCTTT
.,TRBV2,once,TRBJ1-3,CASSELAGVSGNTIYF,TGTGCCAGCAGTGAATTGGCAGGGGTCTCTGGAAACACCATATATTTT
.,TRBV4-1,.,TRBJ2-2,CASSPEQVAGELFF,TGCGCCAGCAGCCCTGAACAGGTGGCCGGGGAGCTGTTTTTT
TRBD1,TRBV7-3,.,TRBJ2-2,CATGQELTGELFF,TGTGCCACCGGACAGGAGCTCACCGGGGAGCTGTTTTTT
.,TRBV5-1,once,TRBJ1-5,CASSWGGVGHGLPGNQPQHF,TGCGCCAGCAGTTGGGGGGGAGTGGGACACGGCCTTCCGGGCAATCAGCCCCAGCATTTT
TRBD1,TRBV18,.,TRBJ2-5,CASSIGTGEETQYF,TGTGCCAGCTCAATAGGGACAGGTGAAGAGACCCAGTACTTC
TRBD1,TRBV10-3,.,TRBJ1-1,CAISLTGGNTEAFF,TGTGCCATCAGCCTGACAGGGGGGAACACTGAAGCTTTCTTT
.,TRBV5-6,.,TRBJ2-2,CASSLVGHGELFF,TGTGCCAGCAGCTTGGTTGGGCACGGGGAGCTGTTTTTT
.,TRBV19,once,TRBJ2-7,CASSAFGGGDISYEQYF,TGTGCCAGTAGTGCGTTCGGAGGAGGCGATATCTCCTACGAGCAGTACTTC
TRBD1,TRBV10-3,.,TRBJ2-7,CAGTDRDYEQYF,TGTGCCGGGACGGACAGGGACTACGAGCAGTACTTC
TRBD1,TRBV2,few,TRBJ1-6,CASQKGQGNSPLHF,TGTGCCAGCCAGAAGGGACAGGGTAATTCACCCCTCCACTTT
.,TRBV7-3,.,TRBJ2-1,CASSPNAQSYNEQFF,TGTGCCAGCAGCCCTAATGCCCAATCCTACAATGAGCAGTTCTTC
.,TRBV2,.,TRBJ1-2,CASARDLSYGYTF,TGTGCCAGCGCCCGGGATTTGAGCTATGGCTACACCTTC
.,TRBV5-6,.,TRBJ1-1,CASSLRRVRMNTEAFF,TGTGCCAGCAGCCTCAGGAGGGTGAGGATGAACACTGAAGCTTTCTTT
.,TRBV4-2,.,TRBJ1-1,CASSQDRGGEAFF,TGTGCCAGCAGCCAAGATCGGGGGGGTGAAGCTTTCTTT
.,TRBV10-3,.,TRBJ1-2,CAISDFWAQTLRGYTF,TGTGCCATCAGTGACTTCTGGGCCCAGACCCTTCGAGGCTACACCTTC
TRBD1,TRBV25-1,.,TRBJ2-1,CASSDHGQGGDEQFF,TGTGCCAGCAGTGACCATGGACAGGGCGGCGATGAGCAGTTCTTC
.,TRBV11-2,few,TRBJ2-7,CASSLGLYEQYF,TGTGCCAGCAGCTTAGGTCTATACGAGCAGTACTTC
.,TRBV4-2,.,TRBJ1-1,CASSQEMAQMNTEAFF,TGTGCCAGCAGCCAAGAGATGGCACAGATGAACACTGAAGCTTTCTTT
.,TRBV7-9,.,TRBJ1-3,CASSLVVSGNTIYF,TGTGCCAGCAGCCTCGTTGTCTCTGGAAACACCATATATTTT
.,TRBV21-1,.,TRBJ1-1,CASSKPGGGVNMNTEAFF,TGTGCCAGCAGCAAACCCGGGGGGGGAGTGAACATGAACACTGAAGCTTTCTTT
.,TRBV7-3,once,TRBJ2-2,CASSFGDGELFF,TGTGCCAGCAGCTTCGGGGATGGGGAGCTGTTTTTT
.,TRBV4-2,.,TRBJ2-3,CASSQVPGQDTQYF,TGTGCCAGCAGCCAAGTACCGGGTCAGGATACGCAGTATTTT
TRBD2,TRBV29-1,few,TRBJ2-5,CSVEDPGLAGVETQYF,TGCAGCGTTGAAGATCCGGGACTAGCGGGGGTAGAGACCCAGTACTTC
TRBD1,TRBV5-1,few,TRBJ1-2,CASSPDRVSGGYTF,TGCGCCAGCAGCCCGGACAGGGTTTCCGGTGGCTACACCTTC
TRBD1,TRBV5-1,.,TRBJ2-2,CASSLAVGQGYTGELFF,TGCGCCAGCAGCTTGGCCGTCGGACAGGGGTACACCGGGGAGCTGTTTTTT
.,TRBV2,.,TRBJ1-4,CASSTRGTNEKLFF,TGTGCCAGCAGCACAAGGGGAACTAATGAAAAACTGTTTTTT
TRBD1,TRBV7-8,few,TRBJ1-2,CASSPITGGGYTF,TGTGCCAGCAGCCCAATAACAGGGGGTGGCTACACCTTC